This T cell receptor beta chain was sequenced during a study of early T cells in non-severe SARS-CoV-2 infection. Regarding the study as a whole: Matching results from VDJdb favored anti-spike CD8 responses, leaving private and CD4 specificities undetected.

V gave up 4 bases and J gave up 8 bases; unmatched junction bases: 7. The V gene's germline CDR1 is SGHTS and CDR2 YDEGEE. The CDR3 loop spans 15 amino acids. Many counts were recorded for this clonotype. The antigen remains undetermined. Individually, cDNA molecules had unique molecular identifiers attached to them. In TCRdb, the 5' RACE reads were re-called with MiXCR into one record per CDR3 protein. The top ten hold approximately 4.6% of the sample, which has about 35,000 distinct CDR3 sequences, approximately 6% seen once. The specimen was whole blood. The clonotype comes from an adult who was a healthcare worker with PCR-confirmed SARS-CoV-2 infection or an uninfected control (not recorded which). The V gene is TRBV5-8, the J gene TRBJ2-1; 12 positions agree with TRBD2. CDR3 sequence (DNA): TGTGCCAGCAGCGTAAGACTAGCGGGAGATCATGAGCAGTTCTTC. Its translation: CASSVRLAGDHEQFF. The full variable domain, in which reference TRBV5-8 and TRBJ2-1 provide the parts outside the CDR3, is EAGVTQSPTHLIKTRGQQATLRCSPISGHTSVYWYQQALGLGLQFLLWYDEGEERNRGNFPPRFSGRQFPNYSSELNVNALELEDSALYLCASSVRLAGDHEQFFGPGTRLTVL.